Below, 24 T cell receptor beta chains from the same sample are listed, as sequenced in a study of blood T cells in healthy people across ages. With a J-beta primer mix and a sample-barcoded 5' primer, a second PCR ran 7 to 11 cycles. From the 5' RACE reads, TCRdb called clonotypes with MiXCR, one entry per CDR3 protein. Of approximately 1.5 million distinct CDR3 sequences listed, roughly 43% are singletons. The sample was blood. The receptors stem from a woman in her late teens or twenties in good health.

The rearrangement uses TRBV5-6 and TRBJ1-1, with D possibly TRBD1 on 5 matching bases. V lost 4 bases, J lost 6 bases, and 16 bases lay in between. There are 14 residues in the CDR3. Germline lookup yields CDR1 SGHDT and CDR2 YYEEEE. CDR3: CASSHAGVGAEAFF. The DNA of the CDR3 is TGTGCCAGCAGCCATGCGGGGGTTGGAGCTGAAGCTTTCTTT.

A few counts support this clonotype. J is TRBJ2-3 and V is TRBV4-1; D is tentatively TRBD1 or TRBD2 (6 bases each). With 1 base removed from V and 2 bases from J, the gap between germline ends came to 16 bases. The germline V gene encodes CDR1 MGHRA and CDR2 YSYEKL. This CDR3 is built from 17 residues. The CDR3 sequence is CASSQGGARLPTDTQYF. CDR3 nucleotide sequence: TGCGCCAGCAGCCAAGGGGGGGCGCGTCTTCCCACAGATACGCAGTATTTT.

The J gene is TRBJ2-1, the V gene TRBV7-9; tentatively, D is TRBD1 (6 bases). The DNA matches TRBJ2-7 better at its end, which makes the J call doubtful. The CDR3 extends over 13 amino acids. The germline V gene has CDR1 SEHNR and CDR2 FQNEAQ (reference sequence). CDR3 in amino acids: CASSAGTYNEQYF. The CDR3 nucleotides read TGTGCCAGCAGCGCCGGGACATACAATGAGCAGTACTTC.

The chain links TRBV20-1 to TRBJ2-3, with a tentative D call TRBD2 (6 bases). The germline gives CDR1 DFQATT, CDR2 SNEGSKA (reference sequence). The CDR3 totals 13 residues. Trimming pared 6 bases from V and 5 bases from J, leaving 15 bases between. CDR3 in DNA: TGCAGTGCCCAGACGCGGGGAAAAGATACGCAGTATTTT. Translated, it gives CSAQTRGKDTQYF.

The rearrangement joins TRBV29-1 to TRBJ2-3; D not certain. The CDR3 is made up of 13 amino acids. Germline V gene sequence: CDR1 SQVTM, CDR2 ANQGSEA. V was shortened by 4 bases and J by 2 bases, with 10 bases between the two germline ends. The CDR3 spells CSVAYQYTDTQYF. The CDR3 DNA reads TGCAGCGTTGCGTACCAGTACACAGATACGCAGTATTTT.

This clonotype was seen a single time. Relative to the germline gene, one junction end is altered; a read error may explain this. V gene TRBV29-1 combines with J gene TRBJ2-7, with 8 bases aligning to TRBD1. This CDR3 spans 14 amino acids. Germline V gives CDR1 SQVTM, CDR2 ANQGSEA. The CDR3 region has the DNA TGCAGCGTCGCCGGGACAGGCGTCTCCTACGGGCAGTACTTC. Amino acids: CSVAGTGVSYGQYF.

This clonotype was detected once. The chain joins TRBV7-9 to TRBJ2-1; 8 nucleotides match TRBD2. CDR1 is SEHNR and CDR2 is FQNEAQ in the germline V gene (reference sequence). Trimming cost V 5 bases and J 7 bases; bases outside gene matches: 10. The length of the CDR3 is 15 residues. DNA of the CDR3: TGTGCCAGCAGCCCAGCGGGGGTTCTTACAAATGAGCAGTTCTTC. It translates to CASSPAGVLTNEQFF. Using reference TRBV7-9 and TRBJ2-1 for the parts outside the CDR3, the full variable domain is DTGVSQNPRHKITKRGQNVTFRCDPISEHNRLYWYRQTLGQGPEFLTYFQNEAQLEKSRLLSDRFSAERPKGSFSTLEIQRTEQGDSAMYLCASSPAGVLTNEQFFGPGTRLTVL.

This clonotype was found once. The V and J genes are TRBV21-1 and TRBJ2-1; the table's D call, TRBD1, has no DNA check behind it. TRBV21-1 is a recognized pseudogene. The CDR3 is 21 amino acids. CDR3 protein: CASSKLLGGRGGKKVAYEQFF. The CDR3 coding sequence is TGTGCCAGCAGCAAATTATTAGGGGGCAGGGGTGGAAAGAAGGTGGCCTACGAGCAGTTCTTC.

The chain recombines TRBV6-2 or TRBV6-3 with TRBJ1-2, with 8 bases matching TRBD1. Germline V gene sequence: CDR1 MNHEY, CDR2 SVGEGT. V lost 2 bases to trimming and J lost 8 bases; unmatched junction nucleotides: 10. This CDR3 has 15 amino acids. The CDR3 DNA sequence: TGTGCCAGCAGTTACGGTGGAAAGGGACAGGAGGGCTACACCTTC. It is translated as CASSYGGKGQEGYTF.

CDR3 amino acids: CASSPPTGRAWETQYF. The CDR3 DNA reads as TGTGCCAGCAGCCCTCCTACAGGGCGCGCATGGGAGACCCAGTACTTC. The chain is built from TRBV7-9 and TRBJ2-5; D may be TRBD1 (6 bases). The germline V and J ends were trimmed by 5 bases and 5 bases, with 21 bases remaining between them. The germline CDR1 and CDR2 sequences are SEHNR and FQNEAQ (reference sequence). The CDR3 extends over 16 amino acids.

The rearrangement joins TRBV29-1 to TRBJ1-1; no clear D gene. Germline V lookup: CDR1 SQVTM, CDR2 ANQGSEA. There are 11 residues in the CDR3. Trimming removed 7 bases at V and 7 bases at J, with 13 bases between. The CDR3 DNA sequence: TGCAGCGCCGGGGTGGCAGATGAAGCTTTCTTT. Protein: CSAGVADEAFF.

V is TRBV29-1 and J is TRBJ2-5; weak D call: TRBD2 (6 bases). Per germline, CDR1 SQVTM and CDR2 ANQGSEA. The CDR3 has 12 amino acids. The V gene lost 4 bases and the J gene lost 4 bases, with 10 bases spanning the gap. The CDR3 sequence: CSVGGDPETQYF. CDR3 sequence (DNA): TGCAGCGTTGGGGGGGACCCAGAGACCCAGTACTTC.

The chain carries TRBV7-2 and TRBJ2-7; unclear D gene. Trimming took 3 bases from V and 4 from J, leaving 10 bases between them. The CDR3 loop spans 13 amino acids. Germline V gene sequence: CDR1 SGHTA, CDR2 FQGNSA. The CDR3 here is CASSFLYGYEQYF. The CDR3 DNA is TGTGCCAGCAGCTTCCTATACGGATACGAGCAGTACTTC.

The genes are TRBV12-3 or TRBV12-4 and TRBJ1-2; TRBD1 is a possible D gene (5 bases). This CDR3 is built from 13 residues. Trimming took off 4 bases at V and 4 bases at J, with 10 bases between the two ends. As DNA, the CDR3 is TGTGCCAGCAGTTGGGGGTACTTCTATGGCTACACCTTC. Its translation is CASSWGYFYGYTF.

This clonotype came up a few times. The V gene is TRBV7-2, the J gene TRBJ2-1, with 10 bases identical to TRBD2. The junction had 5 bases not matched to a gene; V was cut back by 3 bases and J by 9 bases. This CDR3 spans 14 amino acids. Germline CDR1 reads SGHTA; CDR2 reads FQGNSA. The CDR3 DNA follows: TGTGCCAGCAGCTTTAGCGGGGGGCTCGGTGAGCAGTTCTTC. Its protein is CASSFSGGLGEQFF.

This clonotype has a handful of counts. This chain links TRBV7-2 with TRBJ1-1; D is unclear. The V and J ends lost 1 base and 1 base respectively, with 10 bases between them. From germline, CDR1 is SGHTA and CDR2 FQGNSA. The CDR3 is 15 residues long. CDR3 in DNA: TGTGCCAGCAGCTTAGTTGGTTGGGGGAACACTGAAGCTTTCTTT. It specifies CASSLVGWGNTEAFF. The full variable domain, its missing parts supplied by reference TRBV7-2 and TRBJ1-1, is GAGVSQSPSNKVTEKGKDVELRCDPISGHTALYWYRQSLGQGLEFLIYFQGNSAPDKSGLPSDRFSAERTGGSVSTLTIQRTQQEDSAVYLCASSLVGWGNTEAFFGQGTRLTVV.

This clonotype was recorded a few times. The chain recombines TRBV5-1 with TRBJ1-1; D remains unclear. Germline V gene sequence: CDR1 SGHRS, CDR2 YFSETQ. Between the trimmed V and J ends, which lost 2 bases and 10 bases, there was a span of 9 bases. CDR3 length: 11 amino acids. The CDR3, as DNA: TGCGCCAGCAGCTTCCAGAAAACAGCTTTCTTT. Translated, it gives CASSFQKTAFF.

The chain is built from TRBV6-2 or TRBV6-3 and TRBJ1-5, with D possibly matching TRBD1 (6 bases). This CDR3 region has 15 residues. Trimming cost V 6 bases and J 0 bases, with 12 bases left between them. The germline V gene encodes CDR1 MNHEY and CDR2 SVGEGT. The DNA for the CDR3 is TGTGCCAGCAGGCCAGGACAGAATAGCAATCAGCCCCAGCATTTT. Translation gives CASRPGQNSNQPQHF.

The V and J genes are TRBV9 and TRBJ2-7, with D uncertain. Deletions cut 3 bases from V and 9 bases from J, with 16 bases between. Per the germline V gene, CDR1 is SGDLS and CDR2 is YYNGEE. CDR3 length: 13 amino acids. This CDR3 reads CASSAKPRRRQYF. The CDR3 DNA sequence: TGTGCCAGCAGCGCCAAGCCGCGCCGTCGGCAGTACTTC. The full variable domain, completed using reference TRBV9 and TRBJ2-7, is DSGVTQTPKHLITATGQRVTLRCSPRSGDLSVYWYQQSLDQGLQFLIQYYNGEERAKGNILERFSAQQFPDLHSELNLSSLELGDSALYFCASSAKPRRRQYFGPGTRLTVT.

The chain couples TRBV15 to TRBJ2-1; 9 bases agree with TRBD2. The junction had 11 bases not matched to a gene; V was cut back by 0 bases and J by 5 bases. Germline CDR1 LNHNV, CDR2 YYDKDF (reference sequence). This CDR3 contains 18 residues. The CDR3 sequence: CATSRDTASGTLHNEQFF. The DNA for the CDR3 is TGTGCCACCAGCAGAGATACGGCTAGCGGGACGCTACACAATGAGCAGTTCTTC. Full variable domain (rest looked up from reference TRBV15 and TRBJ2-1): DAMVIQNPRYQVTQFGKPVTLSCSQTLNHNVMYWYQQKSSQAPKLLFHYYDKDFNNEADTPDNFQSRRPNTSFCFLDIRSPGLGDTAMYLCATSRDTASGTLHNEQFFGPGTRLTVL.

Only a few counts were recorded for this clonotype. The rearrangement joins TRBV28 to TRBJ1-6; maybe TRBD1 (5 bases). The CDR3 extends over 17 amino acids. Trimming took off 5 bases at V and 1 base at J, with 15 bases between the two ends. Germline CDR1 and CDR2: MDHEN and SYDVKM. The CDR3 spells CASSVSRVRSYNSPLHF. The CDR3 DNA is TGTGCCAGCAGTGTAAGCAGGGTGCGGTCCTATAATTCACCCCTCCACTTT.

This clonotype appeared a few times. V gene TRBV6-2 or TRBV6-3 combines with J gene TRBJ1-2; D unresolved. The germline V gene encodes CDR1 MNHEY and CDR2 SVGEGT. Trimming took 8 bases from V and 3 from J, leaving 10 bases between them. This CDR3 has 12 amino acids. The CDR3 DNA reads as TGTGCCAGCGTCGGATTGGACTATGGCTACACCTTC. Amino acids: CASVGLDYGYTF.

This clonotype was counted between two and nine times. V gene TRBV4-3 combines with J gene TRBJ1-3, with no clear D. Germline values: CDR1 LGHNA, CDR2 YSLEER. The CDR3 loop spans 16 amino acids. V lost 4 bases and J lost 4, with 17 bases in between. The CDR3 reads CASSPLDGRSGNTIYF. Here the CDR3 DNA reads TGCGCCAGCAGCCCCCTGGACGGACGATCGGGAAACACCATATATTTT.

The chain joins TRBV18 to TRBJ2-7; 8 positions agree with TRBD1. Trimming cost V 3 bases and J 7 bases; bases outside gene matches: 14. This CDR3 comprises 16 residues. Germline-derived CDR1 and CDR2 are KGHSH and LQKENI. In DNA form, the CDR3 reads TGTGCCAGCTCACCGTCCCGGACAGGGCTTTCAGGTGAGCAGTACTTC. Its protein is CASSPSRTGLSGEQYF.